This T cell receptor (beta chain) is from a study of cytomegalovirus exposure and HLA in healthy donors. For this clone: What it binds is not known.

Sequenced by immunoSEQ multiplex PCR; TCRdb stores in-frame clones only, minus some. This table has roughly 130,000 clones, roughly 90% appearing once. Study observations and caveats: Specificity for CMV antigens was confirmed in vitro for a few of the CMV-associated chains. Investigators reported around 150 TCR beta chains as tied to cytomegalovirus.

CDR1 SGHNT and CDR2 YYREEE come from the germline V gene (reference sequence). J gave up 2 bases and V 5 bases, and 9 bases lay outside the gene matches. This CDR3 spans 17 amino acids. The roughly 120-subject validation cohort, separate from the roughly 700-subject first cohort, included the donors. The receptor's source is a man aged 25 to 40 in good health and CMV-seronegative. This chain uses TRBV5-4 with TRBJ2-3, with TRBD1 identical over 12 bases. The sample consisted of PBMCs. CDR3 DNA sequence: TGTGCCAGCAGTACCGGGACAGGGGGCTTTAACACAGATACGCAGTATTTT. Amino acid sequence: CASSTGTGGFNTDTQYF.